These 30 T cell receptor beta chains came from one sample sequenced in a study of blood T cell repertoires in COVID-19. Data came from immunoSEQ multiplex PCR; TCRdb stores just in-frame clones and leaves some out. This table holds a few hundred thousand clones, around 85% found once. Sequencing was performed on peripheral blood. The receptor source for this set is a man in his sixties with acute or convalescent COVID-19.

The rearrangement joins TRBV12-5 to TRBJ1-2; 12 positions match TRBD1. There are 19 residues in the CDR3. Germline V lookup: CDR1 LGHNT, CDR2 FRNRAP. The V segment lost 0 bases and the J segment 5 bases; nucleotides outside the gene matches: 13. In nucleotides, the CDR3 is TGTGCTAGTGGTTTGGTACGGGGACAGGGGGCCCAAGCGGGATATGGCTACACCTTC. It codes for CASGLVRGQGAQAGYGYTF. Looking up the rest from reference TRBV12-5 and TRBJ1-2 gives the full variable domain: DARVTQTPRHKVTEMGQEVTMRCQPILGHNTVFWYRQTMMQGLELLAYFRNRAPLDDSGMPKDRFSAEMPDATLATLKIQPSEPRDSAVYFCASGLVRGQGAQAGYGYTFGSGTRLTVV.

The chain uses TRBV28 and TRBJ2-5; 9 bases map to TRBD2. The J segment lost 2 bases and the V segment lost 5 bases, leaving 12 bases of the junction unmatched. CDR3 length equals 17 residues. CDR1 and CDR2 from the germline V gene are MDHEN and SYDVKM. CDR3 residues: CASSTTKGLAGQETQYF. CDR3 in DNA: TGTGCCAGCAGTACAACCAAGGGGCTAGCGGGACAAGAGACCCAGTACTTC.

The chain has TRBV9 and TRBJ1-1, with D unresolved. V shed 0 bases and J shed 6 bases, with 15 bases lying between them. Germline CDR1 is SGDLS and CDR2 is YYNGEE. The CDR3 runs 15 residues. Here the CDR3 DNA reads TGTGCCAGCAGCGTAGCCCCCGGAGGAGAGGCTGAAGCTTTCTTT. Translation: CASSVAPGGEAEAFF.

The chain joins TRBV30 to TRBJ2-4; the D is unclear. The CDR3 is 14 amino acids. Germline-derived CDR1 and CDR2 are GTSNPN and SVGIG (reference sequence). V shed 1 base and J shed 3 bases, with 10 bases lying between them. The CDR3 sequence: CAWSASGFKNIQYF. The DNA of the CDR3 is TGTGCCTGGAGTGCCTCCGGGTTCAAAAACATTCAGTACTTC.

With respect to this clone: Other DNA sequences of this sample code for an identical CDR3. The gene calls are TRBV28 and TRBJ1-1, with a weak D call TRBD1 (6 bases). The CDR3 totals 13 residues. Germline V gene sequence: CDR1 MDHEN, CDR2 SYDVKM. V was clipped by 6 bases and J by 1 base, with 9 bases between them. In DNA form, the CDR3 reads TGTGCCAGCAGAAGGGGGGGGAACACTGAAGCTTTCTTT. Amino acid sequence: CASRRGGNTEAFF.

The table lists this clone with a count of one. The chain combines TRBV9 with TRBJ2-1, with 8 bases matching TRBD1. V lost 0 bases, J lost 12 bases, and 5 bases stayed unmatched. The length of the CDR3 is 13 residues. Germline CDR1 and CDR2: SGDLS and YYNGEE. The CDR3 region is CASSVVDRGWQFF. In nucleotides, the CDR3 is TGTGCCAGCAGCGTAGTTGACAGGGGCTGGCAGTTCTTC.

The rearrangement joins TRBV19 to TRBJ2-3, with TRBD2 identical over 7 bases. With V trimmed by 4 bases and J by 4 bases, 2 bases remained unmatched. The CDR3 runs to 13 residues. Germline values: CDR1 LNHDA, CDR2 SQIVND (reference sequence). The CDR3 nucleotides are TGTGCCAGTAGTACGGCGGGAGCAGATACGCAGTATTTT. Encoded protein: CASSTAGADTQYF.

Points on this clone: The identical CDR3 is also encoded by other nucleotide sequences in the sample. The rearrangement links TRBV6-5 to TRBJ2-1, with 8 positions matching TRBD2. The CDR3 runs to 12 residues. Germline CDR1 MNHEY, CDR2 SVGAGI. Losses at the gene ends were 5 bases for V and 6 bases for J; bases not matched to a gene: 0. The CDR3 DNA reads TGTGCCAGCAGTCTAGCGGGCAATGAGCAGTTCTTC. This codes for CASSLAGNEQFF.

The rearrangement links TRBV19 to TRBJ2-7; 10 positions match TRBD2. Germline assignment: CDR1 LNHDA and CDR2 SQIVND (reference sequence). CDR3 size: 15 residues. Trimming at V came to 6 bases and at J to 3 bases, leaving 8 bases not matched to a gene. The CDR3 sequence: CASRGQAGGGYEQYF. The CDR3 DNA is TGTGCCAGTAGGGGACAAGCGGGAGGGGGCTACGAGCAGTACTTC.

This chain connects TRBV15 to TRBJ1-4, with D perhaps TRBD1 (6 bases). Germline lookup yields CDR1 LNHNV and CDR2 YYDKDF (reference sequence). V lost 5 bases and J 5 bases, leaving 15 bases between the germline ends. The CDR3 consists of 15 residues. CDR3 bases: TGTGCCACCAGCGGGAAGGACAGCTTAAATGAAAAACTGTTTTTT. Translation gives CATSGKDSLNEKLFF.

The chain links TRBV5-8 to TRBJ1-4; D remains unclear. V was shortened by 2 bases and J by 6 bases, with 11 bases between the two germline ends. The length of the CDR3 is 14 residues. Germline V CDR1 and CDR2: SGHTS, YDEGEE. CDR3: CASSFGEEYEKLFF. CDR3 in DNA: TGTGCCAGCAGCTTCGGAGAGGAATATGAAAAACTGTTTTTT.

This clone was counted a few times. The CDR3, as DNA: TGTGCCAGCAGCGTGGACAGGGGAGATACGCAGTATTTT. Translating it yields CASSVDRGDTQYF. This chain uses TRBV2 with TRBJ2-3, with 9 bases fitting TRBD1. The CDR3 is 13 amino acids. The V and J ends lost 6 bases and 5 bases, in that order; junction bases with no gene match: 3. In germline, CDR1 is SNHLY, CDR2 FYNNEI.

The chain combines TRBV18 with TRBJ2-7; a weak D match, TRBD1 (6 bases). The CDR3 is 13 amino acids. In germline, CDR1 is KGHSH, CDR2 LQKENI. Trimming removed 3 bases at V and 3 bases at J, with 9 bases between. The CDR3 DNA sequence: TGTGCCAGCTCACCCGGACAGAACTACGAGCAGTACTTC. Translation: CASSPGQNYEQYF.

The V call is TRBV9, the J call TRBJ1-4; a weak D match, TRBD1 (6 bases). The V gene lost 4 bases and the J gene lost 6 bases, with 16 bases spanning the gap. The CDR3 runs 15 residues. Looked up from germline, CDR1 is SGDLS and CDR2 is YYNGEE. The CDR3 DNA reads as TGTGCCAGCAGCCAACAGGCGGGGGGCCATGAAAAACTGTTTTTT. Translation: CASSQQAGGHEKLFF.

The chain joins TRBV10-2 to TRBJ1-3; TRBD1 might be the D (5 bases). V was pared by 5 bases and J by 2 bases, with 10 bases between. Germline V gives CDR1 WSHSY, CDR2 SAAADI. This CDR3 spans 14 amino acids. The CDR3, as DNA: TGCGCCAGCAGTCCTGCGGGGGCTGGAAACACCATATATTTT. Residues: CASSPAGAGNTIYF.

This clone came up a few times. The rearrangement joins TRBV30 to TRBJ1-1; perhaps TRBD1 as D (5 bases). The CDR3 extends over 13 amino acids. V lost 0 bases, J lost 6 bases, and 11 bases lay in between. Germline values: CDR1 GTSNPN, CDR2 SVGIG (reference sequence). CDR3 coding DNA: TGTGCCTGGAGTGTCGGCAGGGAGGCTGAAGCTTTCTTT. As protein: CAWSVGREAEAFF.

This chain joins TRBV4-3 and TRBJ2-5; 7 bases align to TRBD1. V gave up 0 bases and J gave up 4 bases; unmatched junction bases: 11. Germline CDR1 is LGHNA and CDR2 is YSLEER. The CDR3 covers 17 residues. The DNA for the CDR3 is TGCGCCAGCAGCCAAGATCGACAGCAGGGGGTCGCAGAGACCCAGTACTTC. Its protein product is CASSQDRQQGVAETQYF.

The chain has TRBV4-2 and TRBJ2-1, with TRBD2 matching over 12 bases. Germline V lookup: CDR1 LGHNA, CDR2 YNFKEQ. V was clipped by 1 base and J by 8 bases; unmatched bases: 3. The CDR3 runs to 15 residues. In DNA, the CDR3 is TGTGCCAGCAGCCAAGGACTAGCGGGAGCACATGAGCAGTTCTTC. This encodes CASSQGLAGAHEQFF.

V is TRBV12-3 or TRBV12-4 and J is TRBJ2-4; 7 nucleotides line up with TRBD1. The CDR3 extends over 12 amino acids. Germline trimming cut 7 bases from V and 5 bases from J; bases unmatched to any gene: 2. CDR3 loop: CASNDRENIQYF. The DNA for the CDR3 is TGTGCCAGCAACGACAGGGAAAACATTCAGTACTTC.

The CDR3 DNA is TGTGCCAGCACCTTCTCAGGGGGCACATGGACCCAGTACTTC. Residues: CASTFSGGTWTQYF. V gene TRBV5-6 combines with J gene TRBJ2-5, with 8 bases that match TRBD1. From germline, CDR1 is SGHDT and CDR2 YYEEEE. The CDR3 extends over 14 amino acids. V was clipped by 6 bases and J by 7 bases; unmatched bases: 11.

The chain carries TRBV29-1 and TRBJ1-1; 7 bases line up with TRBD1. CDR3 length equals 14 residues. Germline CDR1 reads SQVTM; CDR2 reads ANQGSEA. With V trimmed by 6 bases and J by 6 bases, 13 bases remained unmatched. CDR3 residues: CSVAGQRAIAEAFF. The CDR3 DNA sequence: TGCAGCGTCGCGGGACAGAGGGCGATCGCTGAAGCTTTCTTT.

This clone came up a few times. Other DNA sequences within the sample encode an identical CDR3. The V call is TRBV11-2, the J call TRBJ1-1; D is unresolved. The V end lost 0 bases, the J end lost 1 base, and 6 bases lay between the germline ends. The CDR3 consists of 14 residues. Germline CDR1 reads SGHAT; CDR2 reads FQNNGV. CDR3 bases: TGTGCCAGCAGCTTAGATAGTCGGAACACTGAAGCTTTCTTT. Protein: CASSLDSRNTEAFF.

The chain uses TRBV6-6 and TRBJ1-1; the D is unclear. Trimming took 7 bases from V and 3 from J, leaving 9 bases between them. Germline CDR1 reads MNHNY; CDR2 reads SVGAGI (reference sequence). The CDR3 extends over 12 amino acids. The CDR3 spells CASTYPDTEAFF. CDR3 nucleotides: TGTGCCAGCACCTACCCGGACACTGAAGCTTTCTTT.

The CDR3 DNA is TGTGCCAGCAGCCCGTTCGGAGGACCTAACTATGGCTACACCTTC. Its protein product is CASSPFGGPNYGYTF. The chain is built from TRBV5-8 and TRBJ1-2; D remains ambiguous. Trimming stripped 4 bases from V and 0 bases from J, with 13 bases between. This CDR3 contains 15 residues. Germline-derived CDR1 and CDR2 are SGHTS and YDEGEE.

This clone was observed once. The chain carries TRBV28 and TRBJ2-7; D possibly corresponds to TRBD2 (5 bases). The CDR3 is made up of 15 amino acids. CDR1 is MDHEN, CDR2 SYDVKM, per germline. Trimming pared 6 bases from V and 4 bases from J, leaving 19 bases between. The CDR3 bases are TGTGCCAGCAGCCTAGCTAAGGCCGGAACTTACGAGCAGTACTTC. Amino acids: CASSLAKAGTYEQYF.

This clone came up once. V and J are TRBV5-1 and TRBJ1-5, with a weak D call TRBD1 (5 bases). The CDR3 covers 14 residues. Trimming stripped 0 bases from V and 5 bases from J, with 9 bases between. Germline CDR1 reads SGHRS; CDR2 reads YFSETQ. In nucleotides, the CDR3 is TGCGCCAGCAGCTTGGAGGGGCGTGATCAGCCCCAGCATTTT. It codes for CASSLEGRDQPQHF.

The genes are TRBV7-3 and TRBJ2-7, with TRBD2 matching 8 bases. This CDR3 is built from 13 residues. Per germline, CDR1 SGHTA and CDR2 FQGTGA. The junction had 3 bases not matched to a gene; V was cut back by 2 bases and J by 6 bases. This CDR3 is CASSLVAGGEQYF. The CDR3 nucleotides are TGTGCCAGCAGCTTAGTTGCGGGAGGCGAGCAGTACTTC.

This clone was seen more than once but under ten times. The chain combines TRBV10-3 with TRBJ2-1; D is undetermined. Trimming removed 2 bases from V and 1 base from J, with 12 bases in between. Germline lookup yields CDR1 ENHRY and CDR2 SYGVKD. The CDR3 extends over 16 amino acids. CDR3 amino acids: CAISESPDFSYNEQFF. As DNA, the CDR3 is TGTGCCATCAGTGAGAGTCCCGACTTTTCCTACAATGAGCAGTTCTTC.

The V gene is TRBV5-1, the J gene TRBJ2-7; D gene unclear. CDR3 length: 13 amino acids. V was shortened by 0 bases and J by 2 bases, with 6 bases between the two germline ends. From germline, CDR1 is SGHRS and CDR2 YFSETQ. The CDR3 loop is CASSLGGPYEQYF. The DNA of the CDR3 is TGCGCCAGCAGCTTGGGCGGCCCCTACGAGCAGTACTTC. Full variable domain (rest looked up from reference TRBV5-1 and TRBJ2-7): KAGVTQTPRYLIKTRGQQVTLSCSPISGHRSVSWYQQTPGQGLQFLFEYFSETQRNKGNFPGRFSGRQFSNSRSEMNVSTLELGDSALYLCASSLGGPYEQYFGPGTRLTVT.

The CDR3 nucleotides are TGTGCCAGTAGCATCCAGCCGACAGGCGTCCGGCAGTACTTC. Protein product: CASSIQPTGVRQYF. This chain links TRBV19 with TRBJ2-7, with D perhaps matching TRBD1 (6 bases). Per the germline V gene, CDR1 is LNHDA and CDR2 is SQIVND (reference sequence). Trimming shortened V by 6 bases and J by 9 bases, and 21 bases separated the two germline ends. CDR3 length: 14 amino acids.